This is a list of T cell receptor beta chains from one sample in a study of shared clonotypes between healthy human individuals. Clones were read by immunoSEQ multiplex PCR, and TCRdb kept only the in-frame ones, dropping some. The sample includes around 2.5 million clones, approximately 93% of them seen just once. The sequenced material came from naive CD4+ T cells from PBMCs. The receptors originated from a man aged 18-30 years in good health. Some clones in this sample may be carry-over from other donors' samples. Each CDR3 is given with its conserved first and last residue. Each record gives: V gene, J gene, clone size, D gene, CDR3 protein, CDR3 DNA. D genes are given only for firm matches. Where a row states a size, it is once, few, many or the class of an expanded clone; other rows omit it.

V: TRBV20-1
J: TRBJ2-1
size: -
D: -
CDR3: CSARTPQKQFF
DNA: TGCAGTGCTAGAACACCCCAAAAGCAGTTCTTC

V: TRBV30
J: TRBJ1-2
size: -
D: -
CDR3: CAWSVVANYGYTF
DNA: TGTGCCTGGAGTGTGGTGGCCAACTATGGCTACACCTTC

V: TRBV4-3
J: TRBJ1-1
size: -
D: -
CDR3: CASSQDPRTGPLAFF
DNA: TGCGCCAGCAGCCAAGATCCCCGGACGGGACCGCTCGCTTTCTTT

V: TRBV5-6
J: TRBJ2-7
size: -
D: -
CDR3: CASSLLREQYF
DNA: TGTGCCAGCAGCTTGCTACGTGAGCAGTACTTC

V: TRBV7-2
J: TRBJ1-5
size: -
D: TRBD1
CDR3: CASSPGQGGWHF
DNA: TGTGCCAGCAGCCCAGGACAGGGAGGCTGGCATTTT

V: TRBV7-9
J: TRBJ1-4
size: -
D: TRBD1
CDR3: CASSKTGRKEKLFF
DNA: TGTGCCAGCAGCAAGACAGGGAGGAAGGAAAAACTGTTTTTT

V: TRBV7-8
J: TRBJ1-1
size: once
D: TRBD1
CDR3: CASSLVLRGPQNTEAFF
DNA: TGTGCCAGCAGCTTAGTGCTCAGGGGGCCCCAAAACACTGAAGCTTTCTTT

V: TRBV10-2
J: TRBJ1-2
size: -
D: TRBD1
CDR3: CASSDPGTGALGYTF
DNA: TGCGCCAGCAGTGACCCCGGGACAGGGGCCCTCGGCTACACCTTC

V: TRBV27
J: TRBJ2-7
size: -
D: -
CDR3: CASSGGSSYEQYF
DNA: TGTGCCAGCAGTGGGGGATCCTCCTACGAGCAGTACTTC

V: TRBV5-4
J: TRBJ1-2
size: -
D: TRBD1
CDR3: CASRAGTGEYGYTF
DNA: TGTGCCAGCAGAGCCGGGACAGGGGAATATGGCTACACCTTC

V: TRBV18
J: TRBJ1-1
size: -
D: -
CDR3: CASSPLGNTEAFF
DNA: TGTGCCAGCTCACCACTAGGGAACACTGAAGCTTTCTTT

V: TRBV2
J: TRBJ2-7
size: -
D: -
CDR3: CASSGPYEQYF
DNA: TGTGCCAGCAGTGGCCCTTACGAGCAGTACTTC

V: TRBV18
J: TRBJ2-7
size: -
D: -
CDR3: CASSPPIRGGSYEQYF
DNA: TGTGCCAGCTCACCACCGATAAGGGGCGGTTCCTACGAGCAGTACTTC

V: TRBV5-5
J: TRBJ1-5
size: -
D: -
CDR3: CASSYSVYQPQHF
DNA: TGTGCCAGCAGCTACAGTGTCTATCAGCCCCAGCATTTT

V: TRBV18
J: TRBJ2-5
size: -
D: -
CDR3: CASSPDRETQYF
DNA: TGTGCCAGCTCACCGGACCGGGAGACCCAGTACTTC

V: TRBV6-1
J: TRBJ1-3
size: -
D: -
CDR3: CASSEKGLGTQYF
DNA: TGTGCCAGCAGTGAAAAGGGATTGGGGACACAATATTTT

V: TRBV7-6
J: TRBJ2-1
size: -
D: -
CDR3: CASSPGQGHYNEQFF
DNA: TGTGCCAGCAGCCCCGGCCAGGGGCACTACAATGAGCAGTTCTTC

V: TRBV30
J: TRBJ2-1
size: -
D: -
CDR3: CAWSRGAYNEQFF
DNA: TGTGCCTGGTCCCGTGGGGCATACAATGAGCAGTTCTTC

V: TRBV6-6
J: TRBJ2-7
size: -
D: -
CDR3: CASRGGQGTAYEQYF
DNA: TGTGCCAGCAGAGGGGGGCAGGGGACCGCCTACGAGCAGTACTTC

V: TRBV5-5
J: TRBJ2-7
size: -
D: -
CDR3: CASSWISGGGGYEQYF
DNA: TGTGCCAGCAGCTGGATTTCGGGCGGAGGGGGATACGAGCAGTACTTC

V: TRBV28
J: TRBJ1-4
size: -
D: -
CDR3: CASKTSGGGEKLFF
DNA: TGTGCCAGCAAGACCTCCGGGGGCGGTGAAAAACTGTTTTTT

V: TRBV28
J: TRBJ1-2
size: -
D: -
CDR3: CASSFGSWGNGYTF
DNA: TGTGCCAGCAGTTTCGGATCCTGGGGAAATGGCTACACCTTC

V: TRBV12-1
J: TRBJ2-2
size: -
D: -
CDR3: CASSFKFRGDGELFF
DNA: TGTGCCAGCAGCTTTAAATTTCGGGGGGACGGGGAGCTGTTTTTT

V: TRBV28
J: TRBJ1-1
size: -
D: TRBD1
CDR3: CATNSQGAANTEAFF
DNA: TGTGCCACGAATTCGCAGGGGGCGGCGAACACTGAAGCTTTCTTT